The T cell receptor (beta chain) under discussion was sequenced for a study of cytomegalovirus exposure and HLA in healthy donors. Remarks on this clone: Its cognate antigen is unknown.

PCR used 60 Vbeta primers and 13 Jbeta primers. The data were produced by immunoSEQ multiplex PCR, yet TCRdb's version contains in-frame clones alone and is incomplete. The table has 100,000 or so clones, about 80% seen once; the top ten hold 3.5% to 5%. V was clipped by 4 bases and J by 3 bases, with 13 bases between them. Germline V gives CDR1 LNHDA, CDR2 SQIVND (reference sequence). The CDR3 covers 15 residues. Regarding the study as a whole: Analyzed later, association rates of TCRs varied across HLA loci, with DRB1 most and HLA-C fewest. Cytomegalovirus association was listed for about 170 TCR beta chains. In a later analysis, several top co-occurrence clusters appeared linked to parvovirus B19, influenza, CMV and Epstein-Barr virus.

This TCR was sampled from a female donor in good health and CMV-seropositive. The chain links TRBV19 to TRBJ1-3, with D possibly TRBD1 on 5 matching bases. The specimen was PBMCs. CDR3 DNA sequence: TGTGCCAGTAGTAATGGAGGGGTTGGTGGAAACACCATATATTTT. This gives the protein CASSNGGVGGNTIYF.